This TCR beta chain was obtained from a study of cytomegalovirus exposure and HLA in healthy donors. Study-wide points: In a later analysis, an Asian-associated ancestry cluster reportedly showed fewer N-insertions than the roughly 730-donor mean.

The PCR contained 60 Vbeta and 13 Jbeta primers. Assay used: immunoSEQ multiplex PCR; TCRdb lists only in-frame clones, some missing. The sample has about 130,000 clones; around 70% are singletons. V gave up 5 bases and J gave up 2 bases; unmatched junction bases: 5. Per germline, CDR1 PRHDT and CDR2 FYEKMQ (reference sequence). The CDR3 is 16 residues long. A note on this clone: Its antigen is unidentified.

This sequence originates from a man in his forties or fifties in good health and CMV-seropositive. Input material: PBMCs. The gene calls are TRBV13 and TRBJ2-3, with TRBD2 matching over 12 bases. CDR3 sequence (DNA): TGTGCCAGCAGCCTGACTAGCGGGGGACCCACAGATACGCAGTATTTT. The encoded protein is CASSLTSGGPTDTQYF.